The 26 T cell receptor beta chains given below trace back to one sample, sequenced in a study of T cell repertoires in cytomegalovirus infection. TCRdb used MiXCR to reprocess the reads, holding one entry per CDR3 protein. The sample holds some 680,000 distinct CDR3 sequences, under 40% seen once. Specimen: PBMCs. The receptors here all came from a human donor in good health (CMV status not recorded). Some clones in this sample may be carry-over from other donors' samples.

The chain combines TRBV2 with TRBJ2-2, with 7 positions matching TRBD1. The germline CDR1 and CDR2 sequences are SNHLY and FYNNEI. Unmatched junction bases numbered 11, after V lost 6 bases and J lost 7 bases. This CDR3 contains 15 residues. The chain's CDR3 is CASRDADRASGELFF. Written as DNA, the CDR3 is TGTGCCAGCAGAGACGCCGACAGGGCTAGCGGGGAGCTGTTTTTT.

CDR3: CASSFPGEFF. The CDR3 bases are TGTGCCAGCAGTTTTCCGGGAGAGTTCTTC. The gene calls are TRBV27 and TRBJ2-1, with a weak D call TRBD2 (6 bases). Trimming took 3 bases from V and 14 from J, leaving 8 bases between them. The germline CDR1 and CDR2 sequences are MNHEY and SMNVEV (reference sequence). CDR3 length: 10 amino acids.

V usage is TRBV20-1 and J usage is TRBJ2-1; D is uncertain. V lost 3 bases to trimming and J lost 9 bases, with 15 bases between them. The CDR3 runs to 13 residues. In germline, CDR1 is DFQATT, CDR2 SNEGSKA (reference sequence). CDR3: CSASFAPSGEQFF. The DNA of the CDR3 is TGCAGTGCTAGTTTCGCCCCTTCGGGTGAGCAGTTCTTC.

This chain links TRBV10-3 with TRBJ2-1; D uncertain. V was cut by 6 bases and J by 3 bases, with 9 bases left in between. There are 13 residues in the CDR3. The V gene's germline CDR1 is ENHRY and CDR2 SYGVKD. CDR3 in amino acids: CAIRSGVYNEQFF. The CDR3 region has the DNA TGTGCCATCAGATCGGGCGTCTACAATGAGCAGTTCTTC.

The table lists this clonotype with a few counts. V is TRBV28 and J is TRBJ2-5, with D uncertain. Trimming removed 4 bases at V and 7 bases at J, with 10 bases between. This CDR3 contains 12 residues. In germline, CDR1 is MDHEN, CDR2 SYDVKM. The CDR3 nucleotides read TGTGCCAGCAGTTCCCCTCGAGGGACCCAGTACTTC. This codes for CASSSPRGTQYF.

This clonotype turned up a few times. The rearrangement links TRBV7-2 to TRBJ2-3, with 13 bases matching TRBD2. The CDR3 contains 17 residues. Germline lookup yields CDR1 SGHTA and CDR2 FQGNSA. V trimming: 1 base; J trimming: 4 bases; junction bases outside the gene matches: 5. The CDR3 here is CASSLELAGGRADTQYF. The CDR3 DNA follows: TGTGCCAGCAGCTTAGAACTAGCGGGGGGGAGGGCAGATACGCAGTATTTT.

This clonotype was recorded a few times. The V gene is TRBV9, the J gene TRBJ2-7, with D tentatively TRBD2 (5 bases). Germline V lookup: CDR1 SGDLS, CDR2 YYNGEE. With 4 bases removed from V and 4 bases from J, the gap between germline ends came to 15 bases. The CDR3 contains 14 residues. The CDR3 region has the DNA TGTGCCAGCAGCCCTACCGGGAACTATTACGAGCAGTACTTC. It is translated as CASSPTGNYYEQYF.

The chain combines TRBV28 with TRBJ1-2, with D maybe TRBD1 (5 bases). The CDR3 totals 14 residues. Trimming removed 3 bases at V and 4 bases at J, with 12 bases between. The germline gives CDR1 MDHEN, CDR2 SYDVKM. The CDR3 nucleotides are TGTGCCAGCAGTTTTGACAGTCAGGTCTATGGCTACACCTTC. Encoded protein: CASSFDSQVYGYTF.

The V gene is TRBV6-1, the J gene TRBJ2-7, with D perhaps TRBD1 (6 bases). CDR1 is MNHNS and CDR2 is SASEGT in the germline V gene. The CDR3 length is 15 residues. The V end lost 5 bases, the J end lost 2 bases, and 16 bases lay between the germline ends. The CDR3 loop is CASSPDPQGPYEQYF. CDR3 DNA sequence: TGTGCCAGCAGTCCCGACCCACAGGGTCCCTACGAGCAGTACTTC.

This clonotype was found many times. The J gene is TRBJ1-2, the V gene TRBV12-3 or TRBV12-4; 8 bases map to TRBD1. The CDR3 length is 14 residues. V was clipped by 3 bases and J by 2 bases; unmatched bases: 2. As DNA, the CDR3 is TGTGCCAGCAGTTTGGGGGACAGGAACTATGGCTACACCTTC. It is translated as CASSLGDRNYGYTF.

The rearrangement joins TRBV28 to TRBJ1-5, with D unclear. Germline V CDR1 and CDR2: MDHEN, SYDVKM. The CDR3 length is 15 residues. V was shortened by 3 bases and J by 0 bases, with 9 bases between the two germline ends. Written as DNA, the CDR3 is TGTGCCAGCAGTTTGGCGGAAATTAGCAATCAGCCCCAGCATTTT. Translated, it gives CASSLAEISNQPQHF.

Many counts were recorded for this clonotype. The chain links TRBV7-6 to TRBJ2-3; 10 bases line up with TRBD1. This CDR3 has 20 amino acids. With 2 bases clipped from V and 0 bases from J, the junction kept 14 bases outside the gene matches. Germline CDR1 is SGHVS and CDR2 is FNYEAQ. The CDR3 reads CASSLTGQGTLFESTDTQYF. The DNA for the CDR3 is TGTGCCAGCAGCTTAACGGGACAGGGGACCCTCTTCGAAAGCACAGATACGCAGTATTTT.

This chain uses TRBV28 with TRBJ1-5; D gene ambiguous. Trimming cost V 3 bases and J 9 bases, with 12 bases left between them. The CDR3 sequence is 13 residues long. CDR1 and CDR2 from the germline V gene are MDHEN and SYDVKM. Written as DNA, the CDR3 is TGTGCCAGCAGTTTCAGCGGGGAGTGGCCCCAGCATTTT. It yields the protein CASSFSGEWPQHF. Supplemented by reference TRBV28 and TRBJ1-5, the full variable domain reads DVKVTQSSRYLVKRTGEKVFLECVQDMDHENMFWYRQDPGLGLRLIYFSYDVKMKEKGDIPEGYSVSREKKERFSLILESASTNQTSMYLCASSFSGEWPQHFGDGTRLSIL.

This clonotype was seen many times. V usage is TRBV28 and J usage is TRBJ1-1; no reliable D call. The CDR3 length is 12 residues. Germline assignment: CDR1 MDHEN and CDR2 SYDVKM. The V end lost 7 bases, the J end lost 11 bases, and 17 bases lay between the germline ends. The CDR3 bases are TGTGCCAGCAACAGATATAACAAGGAGGCTTTCTTT. Residues: CASNRYNKEAFF.

The chain has TRBV28 and TRBJ2-7; D perhaps matches TRBD2 (6 bases). The CDR3 totals 12 residues. The V gene's germline CDR1 is MDHEN and CDR2 SYDVKM. The germline V and J ends were trimmed by 3 bases and 7 bases, with 10 bases remaining between them. CDR3: CASSFNLAEQYF. In DNA form, the CDR3 reads TGTGCCAGCAGTTTCAATCTAGCGGAGCAGTACTTC. The full variable domain, its missing parts supplied by reference TRBV28 and TRBJ2-7, is DVKVTQSSRYLVKRTGEKVFLECVQDMDHENMFWYRQDPGLGLRLIYFSYDVKMKEKGDIPEGYSVSREKKERFSLILESASTNQTSMYLCASSFNLAEQYFGPGTRLTVT.

This clonotype was seen just once. J is TRBJ1-2 and V is TRBV5-1, with D hard to call. Germline V gives CDR1 SGHRS, CDR2 YFSETQ. The V and J ends lost 2 bases and 1 base respectively, with 12 bases between them. The CDR3 totals 15 residues. The CDR3 bases are TGCGCCAGCAGCTTTCAGATCGGCGATAACTATGGCTACACCTTC. Protein sequence: CASSFQIGDNYGYTF. Full variable domain (rest looked up from reference TRBV5-1 and TRBJ1-2): KAGVTQTPRYLIKTRGQQVTLSCSPISGHRSVSWYQQTPGQGLQFLFEYFSETQRNKGNFPGRFSGRQFSNSRSEMNVSTLELGDSALYLCASSFQIGDNYGYTFGSGTRLTVV.

The table lists this clonotype with a few counts. The V and J genes are TRBV7-8 and TRBJ2-3; 7 bases agree with TRBD1. The CDR3 runs to 13 residues. Germline CDR1 SGHVS, CDR2 FQNEAQ. The V segment lost 8 bases and the J segment 0 bases; nucleotides outside the gene matches: 2. This CDR3 reads CASLGQSTDTQYF. CDR3 nucleotides: TGTGCCAGCTTGGGACAGAGCACAGATACGCAGTATTTT. Full variable domain (missing parts from reference TRBV7-8 and TRBJ2-3): GAGVSQSPRYKVAKRGQDVALRCDPISGHVSLFWYQQALGQGPEFLTYFQNEAQLDKSGLPSDRFFAERPEGSVSTLKIQRTQQEDSAVYLCASLGQSTDTQYFGPGTRLTVL.

This chain links TRBV7-2 with TRBJ1-2; 9 bases are a match to TRBD1. The CDR3 contains 15 residues. The ends lost 5 bases at V and 3 bases at J; junction bases unmatched: 7. The germline CDR1 and CDR2 sequences are SGHTA and FQGNSA. The DNA for the CDR3 is TGTGCCAGCAGCCCTAACAGGGGGCAGTACTATGGCTACACCTTC. This codes for CASSPNRGQYYGYTF.

The chain recombines TRBV19 with TRBJ1-6, with 9 bases aligning to TRBD1. Germline CDR1 is LNHDA and CDR2 is SQIVND (reference sequence). The CDR3 has 16 residues. The V segment lost 1 base and the J segment 5 bases; nucleotides outside the gene matches: 3. DNA of the CDR3: TGTGCCAGTAGTATAGTGCGACAGGGGGATAATTCACCCCTCCACTTT. It encodes CASSIVRQGDNSPLHF.

V is TRBV7-2 and J is TRBJ2-3, with 12 positions matching TRBD1. Germline V gene sequence: CDR1 SGHTA, CDR2 FQGNSA. The V and J ends lost 0 bases and 6 bases, in that order; junction bases with no gene match: 4. The CDR3 consists of 16 residues. The CDR3 DNA is TGTGCCAGCAGCTTAGCGGGGACAGGGGGCCATGATACGCAGTATTTT. This sequence encodes CASSLAGTGGHDTQYF.

Only a few counts were recorded for this clonotype. This rearrangement joins TRBV27 to TRBJ1-1, with D unresolved. Trimming left V 8 bases short and J 3 bases short, with 7 bases between. The CDR3 covers 11 residues. Germline-derived CDR1 and CDR2 are MNHEY and SMNVEV (reference sequence). CDR3 loop: CASWGYTEAFF. The CDR3 DNA is TGTGCCAGCTGGGGTTACACTGAAGCTTTCTTT.

The genes are TRBV5-5 and TRBJ1-5; D is ambiguous. The CDR3 loop spans 15 amino acids. The V and J ends lost 1 base and 4 bases respectively, with 12 bases between them. Germline-derived CDR1 and CDR2 are SGHKS and YYEKEE (reference sequence). The CDR3 region is CASSLIWARNQPQHF. The CDR3, as DNA: TGTGCCAGCAGCTTGATCTGGGCGCGGAATCAGCCCCAGCATTTT.

J is TRBJ1-5 and V is TRBV19; D not certain. CDR3 length: 15 amino acids. The V gene lost 1 base and the J gene lost 0 bases, with 7 bases spanning the gap. Germline values: CDR1 LNHDA, CDR2 SQIVND (reference sequence). The DNA of the CDR3 is TGTGCCAGTAGTATAGGGCCCGGTAGCAATCAGCCCCAGCATTTT. Its translation is CASSIGPGSNQPQHF. Full variable domain (missing parts from reference TRBV19 and TRBJ1-5): DGGITQSPKYLFRKEGQNVTLSCEQNLNHDAMYWYRQDPGQGLRLIYYSQIVNDFQKGDIAEGYSVSREKKESFPLTVTSAQKNPTAFYLCASSIGPGSNQPQHFGDGTRLSIL.

This clonotype was seen more than once but under ten times. The V gene is TRBV28, the J gene TRBJ2-1; D perhaps matches TRBD2 (6 bases). The CDR3 contains 18 residues. Looked up from germline, CDR1 is MDHEN and CDR2 is SYDVKM. Trimming took 2 bases from V and 6 from J, leaving 23 bases between them. The CDR3, as DNA: TGTGCCAGCAGTTTAGTACTAGCCCTCGGTGGGTGGAGCAATGAGCAGTTCTTC. Protein sequence: CASSLVLALGGWSNEQFF.

The chain couples TRBV5-1 to TRBJ1-1; tentative D call: TRBD1 (5 bases). V lost 4 bases and J 4 bases, leaving 14 bases between the germline ends. CDR1 and CDR2 from the germline V gene are SGHRS and YFSETQ. CDR3 length equals 14 residues. CDR3: CASSGKGLGTEAFF. CDR3 nucleotides: TGCGCCAGCAGCGGCAAGGGGCTAGGCACTGAAGCTTTCTTT.

The chain has TRBV11-3 and TRBJ1-1; D is perhaps TRBD1 (5 bases). Trimming removed 6 bases at V and 3 bases at J, with 11 bases between. From germline, CDR1 is SGHNT and CDR2 YENEEA. The CDR3 length is 13 residues. CDR3 sequence: CASSDTQDTEAFF. DNA for the CDR3: TGTGCCAGCAGTGATACACAGGACACTGAAGCTTTCTTT. The complete variable domain, with remaining parts taken from reference TRBV11-3 and TRBJ1-1, reads EAGVVQSPRYKIIEKKQPVAFWCNPISGHNTLYWYLQNLGQGPELLIRYENEEAVDDSQLPKDRFSAERLKGVDSTLKIQPAELGDSAVYLCASSDTQDTEAFFGQGTRLTVV.